This TCR beta chain was found in a study of shared clonotypes between healthy human individuals. Using approximately 190 ng DNA, approximately 27,000 T cell genomes, the sorted-subset replicate PCRs were run. Libraries were prepared by immunoSEQ multiplex PCR; TCRdb keeps only in-frame clonotypes and omits some of them. Among about 2.2 million clones listed, about 93% were seen once. The germline gives CDR1 MDHEN, CDR2 SYDVKM. The CDR3 runs 14 residues. The V segment lost 10 bases and the J segment 3 bases; nucleotides outside the gene matches: 9. Cells designated naive CD8 were CD45RO-negative and were positively selected for CCR7, with terminally differentiated effector memory CD45RA+ cells excluded.

The receptor was derived from a man between 18 and 35 years old in good health. Some clones in this sample may be carry-over from other donors' samples. Sequencing input: naive CD8+ T cells from PBMCs. V is TRBV28 and J is TRBJ1-5; 7 bases are a match to TRBD1. CDR3 bases: TGTGCCACCCGGAAGACAGGGTTCAATCAGCCCCAGCATTTT. Its protein is CATRKTGFNQPQHF.